This T cell receptor (beta chain) was documented in a study of blood T cell repertoires in COVID-19. Study-wide context: Sites in the United States, Italy and Spain provided acute and convalescent COVID-19 samples. Sample material is recorded as cDNA or gDNA derived from T cells, B-cell-depleted T cells, or PBMCs.

Profiled with immunoSEQ multiplex PCR; TCRdb holds only in-frame clones, not every one. The sample shows hundreds of thousands of clones, around 90% of them seen only once. Participants were aged roughly 18 to 89 years, lived in roughly 25 US areas, and enrolled virtually. CDR1 is MNHEY, CDR2 SVGAGI, per germline. The CDR3 totals 14 residues. Losses at the gene ends were 6 bases for V and 7 bases for J; bases not matched to a gene: 7. The source is a woman under 30 with acute COVID-19. What was sequenced was PBMCs or T cells enriched from blood (not recorded which). This sequence joins TRBV6-5 and TRBJ1-4, with 8 bases that match TRBD1. CDR3 in amino acids: CASRDREFLEKLFF. CDR3 sequence (DNA): TGTGCCAGCAGGGACAGGGAGTTTCTTGAAAAACTGTTTTTT.